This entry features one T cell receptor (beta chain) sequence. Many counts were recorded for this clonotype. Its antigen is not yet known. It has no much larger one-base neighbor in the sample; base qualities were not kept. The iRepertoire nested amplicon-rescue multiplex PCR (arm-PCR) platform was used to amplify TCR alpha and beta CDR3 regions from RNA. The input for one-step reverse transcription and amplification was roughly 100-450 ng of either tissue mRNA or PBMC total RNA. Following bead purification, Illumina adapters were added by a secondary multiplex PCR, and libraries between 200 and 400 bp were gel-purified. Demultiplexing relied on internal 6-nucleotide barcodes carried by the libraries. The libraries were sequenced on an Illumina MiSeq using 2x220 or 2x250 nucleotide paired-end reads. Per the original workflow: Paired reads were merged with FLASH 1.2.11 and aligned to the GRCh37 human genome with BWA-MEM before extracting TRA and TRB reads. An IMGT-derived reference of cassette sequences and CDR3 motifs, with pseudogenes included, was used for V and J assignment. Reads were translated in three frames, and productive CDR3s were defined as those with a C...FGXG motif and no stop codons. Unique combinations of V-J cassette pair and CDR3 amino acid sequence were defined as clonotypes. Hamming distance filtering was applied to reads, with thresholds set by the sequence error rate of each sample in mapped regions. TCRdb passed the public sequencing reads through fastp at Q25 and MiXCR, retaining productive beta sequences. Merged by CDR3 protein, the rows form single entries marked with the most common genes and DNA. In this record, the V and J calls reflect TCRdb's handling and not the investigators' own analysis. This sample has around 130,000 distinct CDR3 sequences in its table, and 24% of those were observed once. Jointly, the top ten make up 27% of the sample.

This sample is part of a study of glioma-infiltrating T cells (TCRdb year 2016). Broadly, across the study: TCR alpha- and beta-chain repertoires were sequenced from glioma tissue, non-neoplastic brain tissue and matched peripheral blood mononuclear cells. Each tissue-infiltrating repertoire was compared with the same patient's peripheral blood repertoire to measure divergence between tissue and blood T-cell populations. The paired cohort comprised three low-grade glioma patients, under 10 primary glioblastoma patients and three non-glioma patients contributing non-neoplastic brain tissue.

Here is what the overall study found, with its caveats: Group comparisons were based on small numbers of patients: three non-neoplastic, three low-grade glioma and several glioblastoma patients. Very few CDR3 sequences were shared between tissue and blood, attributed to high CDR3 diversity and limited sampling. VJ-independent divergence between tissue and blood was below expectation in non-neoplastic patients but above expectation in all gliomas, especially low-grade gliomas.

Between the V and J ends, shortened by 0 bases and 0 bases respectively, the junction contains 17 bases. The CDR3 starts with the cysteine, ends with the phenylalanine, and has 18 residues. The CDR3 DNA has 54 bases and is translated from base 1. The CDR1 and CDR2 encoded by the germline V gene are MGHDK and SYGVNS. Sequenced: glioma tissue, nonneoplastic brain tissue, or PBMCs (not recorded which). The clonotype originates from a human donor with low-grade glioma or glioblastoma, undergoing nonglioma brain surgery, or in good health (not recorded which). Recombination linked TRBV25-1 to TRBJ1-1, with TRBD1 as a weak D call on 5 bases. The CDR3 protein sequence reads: CASSEYGQGRGMNTEAFF. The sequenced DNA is TGTGCCAGCAGTGAATACGGGCAGGGAAGAGGTATGAACACTGAAGCTTTCTTT.